The rows below give T cell receptor beta chains drawn from one sample of a study of cytomegalovirus exposure and HLA in healthy donors. TCRdb's table, derived via immunoSEQ multiplex PCR, lists solely in-frame clones and lacks some. The sample holds about 200,000 clones, 83% seen once. The sequenced sample was PBMCs. The receptors stem from a woman aged 18-29 years in good health and CMV-seronegative. The conserved cysteine and the conserved F or W are not part of the CDR3 here. Fields, in order: V gene, J gene, CDR3 protein.

TRBV29-1	TRBJ2-7	SVEDQQDSEQY
TRBV11-3	TRBJ2-2	ASKGGQVPTGELF
TRBV2	TRBJ2-5	ASSEAWSSGETQY
TRBV11-2	TRBJ2-1	ASSRPGYNEQF
TRBV14	TRBJ1-1	ASSLATQGPRAF
TRBV30	TRBJ1-4	AWSPERGTNEKLF
TRBV6-5	TRBJ2-7	ASNKLLAAPYEQY
TRBV5-1	TRBJ2-7	ASSFIAGGPYEQY
TRBV29-1	TRBJ1-1	SVGTREEETEAF
TRBV6-1	TRBJ2-5	ASSEGWRDPGEETQY
TRBV2	TRBJ2-1	ASSLAGVYNEQF
TRBV7-9	TRBJ2-5	ASSWARGETQY
TRBV5-6	TRBJ1-6	ASSSGWGYNSPLH
TRBV28	TRBJ1-1	ASSGRGRYTEAF
TRBV9	TRBJ1-4	ASSVSGTENEKLF
TRBV30	TRBJ1-4	ALTTGSNEKLF
TRBV2	TRBJ2-5	ASSELGETQY
TRBV30	TRBJ2-7	AYSGRRFYEQY
TRBV28	TRBJ1-1	ASSLRYTEAF
TRBV28	TRBJ2-1	ASRTLAGLNEQF
TRBV5-1	TRBJ2-5	ASSSTAASETQY
TRBV4-1	TRBJ2-7	ASSQETGPYEQY
TRBV6-6	TRBJ1-5	ASSYSDSPNQPQH
TRBV11-2	TRBJ2-7	ASSLIQGTREQY